This T cell receptor beta chain came from a study of OX40 agonist ivuxolimab in advanced cancers. Study background: The study enrolled dose-escalation patients with hepatocellular carcinoma, melanoma, renal cell or head and neck cancer.

On this clone: Its antigen remains unknown.

Profiled with immunoSEQ multiplex PCR; TCRdb holds only in-frame clones, not every one. Here the sample spans approximately 60,000 clones, roughly 90% being singletons. CDR1 is LNHDA, CDR2 SQIVND, per germline (reference sequence). The CDR3 length is 15 residues. The V end was cut by 5 bases, the J end by 3 bases, with 17 bases between. Study-wide results and caveats: CD8+ T cells (on average) carried more expanded clones than CD4+ T cells. Low normalized T-cell clonal expansion was additionally recorded for some nonresponders. At doses 0.1 to 3.0 mg/kg, CD4+ and CD8+ clones expanded.

The source of this sequence is an adult with an advanced solid tumor such as melanoma, head and neck, liver or kidney cancer. This specimen was CD4+ or CD8+ T cells sorted from blood, taken in a trial of the OX40 agonist ivuxolimab. V usage is TRBV19 and J usage is TRBJ2-7; D possibly corresponds to TRBD2 (6 bases). Here the CDR3 reads CASSPEEGSFYEQYF. DNA for the CDR3: TGTGCCAGTAGTCCCGAGGAGGGCAGTTTCTACGAGCAGTACTTC.